This TCR beta chain was recorded in a study of blood T cell repertoires in COVID-19. The wider study: Sites in the United States, Italy and Spain provided acute and convalescent COVID-19 samples.

Profiling relied on immunoSEQ multiplex PCR, and the TCRdb table lists in-frame clones only, not all of them. The data hold about 54,000 clones, with roughly 76% observed a single time. From germline, CDR1 is SGDLS and CDR2 YYNGEE. The CDR3 is 15 residues long. The J segment lost 9 bases and the V segment lost 0 bases, leaving 7 bases of the junction unmatched. This receptor was obtained from an older woman with acute or convalescent COVID-19. The sequencing sample was made of peripheral blood. The rearrangement uses TRBV9 and TRBJ2-1; 9 bases fit TRBD2. The CDR3 here is CASSVVSSGGGEQFF. The CDR3 coding sequence is TGTGCCAGCAGCGTAGTGAGTAGCGGGGGCGGTGAGCAGTTCTTC.